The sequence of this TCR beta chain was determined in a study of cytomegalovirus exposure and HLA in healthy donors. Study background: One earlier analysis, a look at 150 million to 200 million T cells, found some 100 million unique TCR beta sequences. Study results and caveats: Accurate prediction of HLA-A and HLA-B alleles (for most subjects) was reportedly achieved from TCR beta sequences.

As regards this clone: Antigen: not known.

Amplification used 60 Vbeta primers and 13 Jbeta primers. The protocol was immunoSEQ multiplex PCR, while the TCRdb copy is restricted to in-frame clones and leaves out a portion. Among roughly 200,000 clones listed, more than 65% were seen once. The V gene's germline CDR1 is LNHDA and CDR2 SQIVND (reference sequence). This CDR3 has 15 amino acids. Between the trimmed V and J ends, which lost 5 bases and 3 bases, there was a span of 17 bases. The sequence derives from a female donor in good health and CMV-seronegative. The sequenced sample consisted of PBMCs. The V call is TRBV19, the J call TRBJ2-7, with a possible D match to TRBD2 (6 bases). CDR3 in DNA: TGTGCCAGTAGTGCGCGGGACCCCGGCCGCTACGAGCAGTACTTC. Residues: CASSARDPGRYEQYF.